The text below deals with one T cell receptor beta chain. Its cognate antigen has yet to be identified. Germline and junction disagree at one end, which may indicate a read error. The CDR3 has 14 amino acids, counting the end cysteine and phenylalanine. Only the CDR3 DNA is retained, 42 bases long and in frame from the first base. Looking up the germline V gene yields CDR1 SGDLS and CDR2 YYNGEE. TCRbeta CDR3 regions were amplified from genomic DNA by means of the immunoSEQ Assay, a bias-controlled multiplex PCR. Per the source publication's procedure: Nucleated cell counts per sample were estimated from amplification of reference gene primers within the assay. To quantify the absolute abundance of each unique TCRbeta CDR3 rearrangement, sequence reads were collapsed and filtered. For each sample, productive Simpson clonality was calculated by taking the square root of Simpson's diversity index across productive rearrangements. This is the immuneACCESS table as TCRdb keeps it, with only in-frame sequences that have V and J called. A part of the clones is gone; compared with another copy, unresolved V genes explain less than half, and the rest is unexplained. That table furnishes V, J and clone size, whereas the DNA furnished D and trimming. The sample has around 120,000 clones on record, 80% to 90% of them singletons. Roughly 30% of the sample rests with the top ten.

Each collaborating institution followed its own protocols to collect whole blood in K2EDTA tubes. For TCRbeta analysis, collaborators shipped samples as frozen whole blood, isolated PBMCs, or DNA extracted from either of those sample types. The data were obtained in a study of blood T cell repertoires in COVID-19 (dated by TCRdb to about 2020). Background on the whole study: Samples from collaborators originated in the United States, Italy and Spain and spanned both the acute and convalescent phases of COVID-19. Deeply sampled blood TCRbeta repertoires from subjects exposed to, actively infected with, or recovered from COVID-19 were included in the dataset. Samples came from the ongoing ImmuneRACE study (first 160 participants) plus 1,254 subjects from 6 global collaborators. The material from the prospective study consisted of cDNA or gDNA derived from T cells, B-cell-depleted T cells, or PBMCs. The repertoires were released in a freely available public database meant as a resource for research on the immune response to SARS-CoV-2. A de-identified subject ID, COVID-19 status, age in years and sex were almost always included in the sample metadata. Where HLA class I and class II types were available, the types were taken from metadata supplied by the sample provider, not from assay-based typing. Study-level results and caveats: The amount of clinical and demographic metadata varied by source and participant and was provided uncurated.

This TCR was sampled from a woman older than 75 with acute or convalescent COVID-19. What was sequenced was peripheral blood. Recombination joined TRBV9 with TRBJ2-7; TRBD1 agrees with 9 junctional bases. The CDR3 protein sequence reads: CANSPGTGLGEQYF. The base sequence is TGTGCCAACAGCCCAGGGACAGGGTTGGGGGAGCAGTACTTC.